This TCR beta chain was captured in a study of cytomegalovirus exposure and HLA in healthy donors. Study results and limitations: Most likely, a cluster of highly shared sequence variants arose as a sequencing artifact. The dataset shows that most TCR sequences were rare, while some public TCRs occurred in many donors.

Details on this clone: As yet, its antigen is unknown.

PCR involved 60 Vbeta and 13 Jbeta primers. The protocol was immunoSEQ multiplex PCR, while the TCRdb copy is restricted to in-frame clones and leaves out a portion. The data contain under 250,000 clones, around three quarters of them singletons. Healthy bone marrow donors supplied every sample. Nominally healthy donors were sampled, though unrecorded immune exposures were likely. In germline, CDR1 is LNHNV, CDR2 YYDKDF (reference sequence). The CDR3 totals 14 residues. V was pared by 6 bases and J by 2 bases, with 11 bases between. This receptor was identified in a man aged 25-45 years in good health and CMV-seronegative. The chain is built from TRBV15 and TRBJ1-5; possible D gene TRBD1, 6 bases. Sequencing input: PBMCs. The CDR3 spells CATRVGAGNQPQHF. The CDR3, as DNA: TGTGCCACCAGGGTGGGGGCAGGCAATCAGCCCCAGCATTTT.